This T cell receptor (beta chain) emerged from a study of STAT3 mutations in large granular lymphocyte leukemia (dated by TCRdb to about 2019). With respect to the entire study: Roughly half of the T-LGLL patients who were sequenced longitudinally carried canonical activating STAT3 mutations. One or more immunosuppressive therapy regimens were given to more than half of T-LGLL patients, and hematologic response was seen in under 50% of the treated patients. Serial deep sequencing of TCRbeta CDR3 and STAT3 was performed in patients with T-cell large granular lymphocyte leukemia to reconstruct clonal hierarchy and dynamics. From an initial cohort of roughly 190 LGL patients, more than 15 representative T-LGLL cases were picked for longitudinal TCRbeta and STAT3 sequencing. Two patients with natural killer LGL leukemia were also sequenced longitudinally as controls within the study. Patients were sequenced at approximately 4 time points on average, with the number of samplings per patient ranging from 2 to 8.

TCRbeta libraries were sequenced on an Illumina MiSeq, averaging roughly 41,000 productive templates per sample. Multiplex PCR amplification was used to generate TCRbeta CDR3 libraries with the immunoSEQ assay. The authors processed their data as follows. Repertoire diversity was computed as previously defined, with values near 0 indicating extremely monoclonal samples. As stored in TCRdb, this immuneACCESS dataset retains in-frame rearrangements with V and J assigned. A fraction of the clones does not appear; measured against another copy, unresolved V genes explain less than half of the discrepancy, and the remainder lacks a known reason. V and J calls and clone size are as listed in that table; D and trimming were resolved from the DNA. The sample table contains about 8,400 clones; only one count was recorded for around 92% of them. The ten largest clonotypes hold roughly half of the sample.

Turning to this clone: The antigen it recognizes is unknown. The record has no base qualities; no much larger clone is one base away.

Paper-wide results and their limitations: TCR clonotype switching after therapy was observed in 6 of 18 patients, and all newly emerging clones were found to be STAT3 wild type. Linking therapy response to changes in TCR clonal burden was complicated by variable intervals between samplings and by differing treatment regimens. At least one immunodominant TCRbeta clonotype was present in every T-LGLL patient, and multiple immunodominant subclonotypes appeared in about half of the T-LGLL patients. Because no samples were available when a clone first appeared, clonal expansion had to be inferred from samplings taken at other points. Since codominant clonotypes persisted in some patients, a small but highly pathogenic clone may have gone undetected. In several patients, dominant TCR clone burden exceeded STAT3 mutant burden, suggesting STAT3 mutation arose secondarily within a pre-expanded clone.

DNA was extracted from blood mononuclear cells, and the same DNA was used for both TCR and STAT3 sequencing. From the cysteine up to the phenylalanine, the CDR3 has a length of 15 residues. The only DNA kept is the CDR3, 45 bases in frame from the first base. Deletion took 3 bases off V and 3 bases off J, with a span of 11 bases between the germline ends. The CDR1 and CDR2 encoded by the germline V gene are KGHSH and LQKENI. The sample taken for sequencing was peripheral blood mononuclear cells. This clonotype originated in a man aged 45-65 years with T-cell large granular lymphocyte leukemia. Some clones in this sample may be carry-over from other donors' samples. The age is the age at diagnosis. The sequence joins TRBV18 to TRBJ2-2; the D gene cannot be resolved reliably. The DNA sequence follows: TGTGCCAGCTCACCGTTGTCTGGGGACACCGGGGAGCTGTTTTTT. It specifies CASSPLSGDTGELFF.